The clone carrying this TCR beta chain was picked up a small number of times. These data are taken from a study of blood T cell repertoires in COVID-19. About the study: T cells, B-cell-depleted T cells, or PBMCs provided the cDNA or gDNA that served as material.

Original methodology: Amplified reference gene primers provided the basis for estimating nucleated cell counts. Clones were sequenced by immunoSEQ multiplex PCR, and TCRdb holds only the in-frame ones, with some missing. V, J and clone size are those of that table, while D and trimming were read from the DNA. The data contain approximately 310,000 clones, 85% of them singletons. Those enrolled, adults aged about 18 to 89 years, came from 24 US areas. Participant reports of clinical history set cohort assignment. The TCR comes from a woman in her 30s who had been exposed to COVID-19. The sample comprised PBMCs or T cells enriched from blood (not recorded which).

The CDR3 region has the DNA TGTGCCAGCAGCGTAGATTCTGTACACCCAAACTATGGCTACACCTTC. Translation gives CASSVDSVHPNYGYTF. The J gene is TRBJ1-2, the V gene TRBV9; D not resolved. Trimming took 0 bases from V and 2 from J, leaving 14 bases between them. The CDR3 covers 16 residues. Germline assignment: CDR1 SGDLS and CDR2 YYNGEE.